This T cell receptor (beta chain) comes out of a study of T-cell memory formation after mild COVID-19. The CDR3 spans 17 residues. Trimming removed 3 bases from V and 2 bases from J; junction bases left unmatched: 11. The germline gives CDR1 LGHNA, CDR2 YSLEER. From the 5' RACE reads, TCRdb called clonotypes with MiXCR, one entry per CDR3 protein. The data contain about 100,000 distinct CDR3 sequences, 15% to 20% of them seen just once; the ten biggest clones take up less than 6%. V usage is TRBV4-3 and J usage is TRBJ2-7; 9 bases agree with TRBD1. The TCR was taken from a man aged 18 to 30 who had mild COVID-19 (a few samples of this study predate the infection). Cell type and time point are not known. Sequences were obtained from PBMCs or a T cell subset sorted from them (not recorded which). The CDR3 coding sequence is TGCGCCAGCAGCCAGGAATTGAGGGACAGGGCCCCCTACGAGCAGTACTTC. It specifies CASSQELRDRAPYEQYF.